The rows below give T cell receptor beta chains drawn from one sample of a study of OX40 agonist ivuxolimab in advanced cancers. Method: immunoSEQ multiplex PCR; TCRdb's copy keeps in-frame clones and lacks some. The sample has approximately 100,000 clones; 70% to 90% are singletons. Sequences were derived from CD4+ or CD8+ T cells sorted from blood, sampled in a trial of the OX40 agonist ivuxolimab. The source of these receptors is an adult with an advanced solid tumor such as melanoma, head and neck, liver or kidney cancer. CDR3s include the opening cysteine and the closing phenylalanine or tryptophan. D genes are given only for firm matches. Clone size is not always given. Where it is, it says once, few, many or a class for expanded clones.

clone_size	d_call	v_call	j_call	cdr3_aa	cdr3_nt
NA	TRBD2	TRBV11-2	TRBJ2-5	CASSLGTGGPQETQYF	TGTGCCAGCAGCTTAGGTACGGGGGGACCTCAAGAGACCCAGTACTTC
NA	NA	TRBV6-5	TRBJ1-2	CASSYGNNYGYTF	TGTGCCAGCAGTTACGGGAACAACTATGGCTACACCTTC
NA	NA	TRBV6-1	TRBJ1-5	CASSGTGINQPQHF	TGTGCCAGCAGTGGAACGGGGATAAATCAGCCCCAGCATTTT
NA	NA	TRBV28	TRBJ1-2	CASLGTVYGYTF	TGTGCCAGCCTGGGGACGGTCTATGGCTACACCTTC
NA	NA	TRBV7-9	TRBJ2-3	CASSLDSTQYF	TGTGCCAGCAGCCTAGACAGTACGCAGTATTTT
once	NA	TRBV7-6	TRBJ2-5	CASSAYQETQYF	TGTGCCAGCAGCGCGTACCAAGAGACCCAGTACTTC
NA	NA	TRBV5-1	TRBJ2-2	CASSLEGTLNTGELFF	TGCGCCAGCAGCTTGGAAGGGACGTTGAACACCGGGGAGCTGTTTTTT
NA	TRBD2	TRBV10-1	TRBJ2-2	CASSNLAGSTGELFF	TGCGCCAGCAGTAACCTAGCGGGGAGCACCGGGGAGCTGTTTTTT
once	TRBD2	TRBV7-2	TRBJ2-1	CASSPTSGGYNEQFF	TGTGCCAGCAGCCCCACTAGCGGGGGCTACAATGAGCAGTTCTTC
once	NA	TRBV27	TRBJ2-3	CASSLSEGDTQYF	TGTGCCAGCAGTTTATCGGAAGGTGATACGCAGTATTTT
NA	NA	TRBV18	TRBJ2-7	CASSPPSYEQYF	TGTGCCAGCTCACCACCGAGCTACGAGCAGTACTTC
NA	TRBD2	TRBV5-1	TRBJ2-7	CASSPTVLAGVEQYF	TGCGCCAGCAGCCCAACTGTCCTAGCGGGGGTCGAGCAGTACTTC
NA	NA	TRBV21-1	TRBJ2-3	CASSKVGRRGVSTDTQYF	TGTGCCAGCAGCAAAGTAGGTAGGCGGGGGGTTAGCACAGATACGCAGTATTTT
NA	NA	TRBV5-1	TRBJ2-1	CASSLAGGGTGQGNEQFF	TGCGCCAGCAGCTTGGCTGGAGGGGGCACGGGGCAGGGGAATGAGCAGTTCTTC
NA	TRBD2	TRBV29-1	TRBJ2-1	CSDSGGAREQFF	TGCAGCGATAGCGGGGGGGCCCGTGAGCAGTTCTTC
NA	NA	TRBV6-1	TRBJ2-3	CATQKPGPDTQYF	TGTGCCACTCAAAAACCGGGCCCAGATACGCAGTATTTT
once	TRBD2	TRBV7-8	TRBJ2-2	CASSPRLAGDRSSTGELFF	TGTGCCAGCAGCCCGAGACTAGCGGGGGACCGTTCGAGCACCGGGGAGCTGTTTTTT
NA	NA	TRBV5-1	TRBJ2-6	CASSLGGPSSGANVLTF	TGCGCCAGCAGCTTGGGAGGGCCGAGCTCTGGGGCCAACGTCCTGACTTTC
NA	NA	TRBV18	TRBJ2-3	CASSRRQGSSTDTQYF	TGTGCCAGCTCCCGACGCCAAGGGAGTAGCACAGATACGCAGTATTTT
once	NA	TRBV10-1	TRBJ1-5	CASRDAREPQHF	TGCGCCAGCAGAGACGCCCGTGAGCCCCAGCATTTT
NA	NA	TRBV5-4	TRBJ2-6	CASSSQSGSGANVLTF	TGTGCCAGCAGCTCACAAAGTGGGTCTGGGGCCAACGTCCTGACTTTC
NA	NA	TRBV7-9	TRBJ2-7	CASSLLGHSSYEQYF	TGTGCCAGCAGCCTTCTGGGACACAGCTCCTACGAGCAGTACTTC
NA	NA	TRBV18	TRBJ1-4	CASSPRGGNEKLFF	TGTGCCAGCTCACCACGGGGCGGGAATGAAAAACTGTTTTTT
few	NA	TRBV5-4	TRBJ2-2	CASSRTNTGELFF	TGTGCCAGCAGCCGAACGAACACCGGGGAGCTGTTTTTT
NA	NA	TRBV18	TRBJ2-5	CASSPPVVETQYF	TGTGCCAGCTCACCACCGGTGGTAGAGACCCAGTACTTC
NA	NA	TRBV5-6	TRBJ1-2	CASSLGRGARAGYTF	TGTGCCAGCAGCTTGGGGCGGGGAGCAAGAGCTGGCTACACCTTC
NA	TRBD2	TRBV11-3	TRBJ2-3	CASSLTSGGPGYPDTQYF	TGTGCCAGCAGCCTAACTAGCGGGGGGCCCGGATATCCAGATACGCAGTATTTT
NA	NA	TRBV28	TRBJ1-1	CASSRQRTEAFF	TGTGCCAGCAGTCGACAGAGGACTGAAGCTTTCTTT
once	NA	TRBV7-2	TRBJ1-2	CASNRGDSNYGYTF	TGTGCCAGCAACCGGGGGGATTCTAACTATGGCTACACCTTC
NA	TRBD1	TRBV25-1	TRBJ1-1	CASSDRTGGGLNTEAFF	TGTGCCAGCAGTGATCGGACAGGCGGGGGGCTGAACACTGAAGCTTTCTTT
NA	TRBD1	TRBV5-5	TRBJ2-7	CASSLETGGSIYEQYF	TGTGCCAGCAGCTTGGAAACAGGGGGCAGTATCTACGAGCAGTACTTC
NA	NA	TRBV9	TRBJ1-6	CASSPLEALNSPLHF	TGTGCCAGCAGCCCCTTGGAGGCGTTGAATTCACCCCTCCACTTT
NA	TRBD1	TRBV29-1	TRBJ2-7	CSVAQGGTYEQYF	TGCAGCGTTGCACAGGGGGGCACCTACGAGCAGTACTTC
once	TRBD1	TRBV6-1	TRBJ2-5	CASSEVGQGAETQYF	TGTGCCAGCAGTGAAGTGGGACAGGGGGCAGAGACCCAGTACTTC
few	TRBD1	TRBV2	TRBJ1-2	CASSVRDRVYGYTF	TGTGCCAGCAGTGTCCGGGACAGGGTCTATGGCTACACCTTC
NA	TRBD2	TRBV7-2	TRBJ2-3	CASSLRLAGGIDTQYF	TGTGCCAGCAGCTTAAGACTAGCGGGGGGGATAGATACGCAGTATTTT
NA	NA	TRBV18	TRBJ2-7	CASSLTGTSYEQYF	TGTGCCAGCTCACTCACAGGGACATCCTACGAGCAGTACTTC
NA	NA	TRBV2	TRBJ2-5	CASKKDGETQYF	TGTGCCAGCAAGAAGGACGGAGAGACCCAGTACTTC
NA	NA	TRBV19	TRBJ1-2	CASSIGVEYGYTF	TGTGCCAGTAGTATAGGAGTAGAATATGGCTACACCTTC
NA	NA	TRBV18	TRBJ1-1	CASSPNEGGTEAFF	TGTGCCAGCTCACCGAATGAGGGGGGTACTGAAGCTTTCTTT
NA	TRBD1	TRBV28	TRBJ1-6	CASTTRGYSPLHF	TGTGCCAGCACCACCAGGGGGTATTCACCCCTCCACTTT
NA	TRBD1	TRBV27	TRBJ1-5	CASRRYSGTGGINQPQHF	TGTGCCAGCAGGCGATACTCCGGGACAGGGGGGATCAATCAGCCCCAGCATTTT
NA	TRBD1	TRBV6-1	TRBJ1-5	CASTSDRGGHQPQHF	TGTGCCAGCACCTCGGACAGGGGTGGCCATCAGCCCCAGCATTTT
NA	NA	TRBV19	TRBJ1-1	CASSAGQWASEAFF	TGTGCCAGTAGTGCCGGACAGTGGGCGAGTGAAGCTTTCTTT
NA	TRBD1	TRBV28	TRBJ1-5	CASSSGGSNQPQHF	TGTGCCAGCAGTTCAGGGGGCAGCAATCAGCCCCAGCATTTT
NA	TRBD2	TRBV29-1	TRBJ2-7	CSVPTSGGLYEQYF	TGCAGCGTGCCAACTAGCGGGGGATTATACGAGCAGTACTTC
NA	NA	TRBV30	TRBJ2-6	CAWIPIGSGANVLTF	TGTGCCTGGATCCCAATAGGCTCTGGGGCCAACGTCCTGACTTTC
NA	NA	TRBV7-2	TRBJ2-1	CASSFGISGNEQFF	TGTGCCAGCAGCTTCGGGATCTCGGGCAATGAGCAGTTCTTC
NA	TRBD2	TRBV5-4	TRBJ2-7	CASSLGGSGGAYEQYF	TGTGCCAGCAGCTTGGGAGGTAGCGGGGGGGCCTACGAGCAGTACTTC
NA	TRBD2	TRBV7-9	TRBJ2-5	CASSLSGGAGETQYF	TGTGCCAGCAGCCTTAGCGGGGGGGCCGGGGAGACCCAGTACTTC